Listed here are 10 T cell receptor beta chains from one sample, sequenced in a study of T cell repertoires in cytomegalovirus infection. These receptors have no known antigen. TCRdb reprocessed the reads via MiXCR and lists one record per CDR3 protein. The table records fewer than 1,000,000 distinct CDR3 sequences, roughly 30% of them present only once. Sequenced material: cultured CD8+ T cells from PBMCs, taken from culture after CMV antigen stimulation. The receptor set was obtained from a human donor in good health (CMV status not recorded). Some clones in this sample may be carry-over from other donors' samples.

This clonotype turned up a few times. The gene calls are TRBV19 and TRBJ2-1, with D uncertain. The germline CDR1 and CDR2 sequences are LNHDA and SQIVND (reference sequence). The CDR3 has 15 residues. V was pared by 0 bases and J by 8 bases, with 14 bases between. CDR3 region: CASSIDGEPIDEQFF. For the CDR3, the DNA is TGTGCCAGTAGTATAGACGGTGAACCTATCGATGAGCAGTTCTTC.

The chain combines TRBV6-5 with TRBJ2-1; weak D call: TRBD2 (7 bases). V was trimmed by 6 bases and J by 8 bases, leaving 14 bases between them. CDR1 and CDR2 (germline): MNHEY, SVGAGI. This CDR3 comprises 13 residues. The CDR3 loop reads CASREGGADEQFF. CDR3 nucleotide sequence: TGTGCCAGCAGGGAAGGGGGGGCCGATGAGCAGTTCTTC.

The chain carries TRBV19 and TRBJ1-1; D remains unclear. Trimming pared 5 bases from V and 1 base from J, leaving 11 bases between. From germline, CDR1 is LNHDA and CDR2 SQIVND (reference sequence). The CDR3 length is 14 residues. The CDR3 is CASSPEVGNTEAFF. Written as DNA, the CDR3 is TGTGCCAGTAGTCCCGAGGTGGGGAACACTGAAGCTTTCTTT.

CDR3 nucleotide sequence: TGTGCCAGCAGCTTAACGACGGTCTCTAGCACAGATACGCAGTATTTT. Translated, it gives CASSLTTVSSTDTQYF. The V gene is TRBV7-9, the J gene TRBJ2-3, with no clear D. This CDR3 contains 16 residues. The V and J ends lost 2 bases and 0 bases respectively, with 12 bases between them. Germline assignment: CDR1 SEHNR and CDR2 FQNEAQ (reference sequence).

This clonotype was picked up a small number of times. The chain combines TRBV10-3 with TRBJ1-1; D is unresolved. Trimming shortened V by 4 bases and J by 0 bases, and 15 bases separated the two germline ends. This CDR3 spans 16 amino acids. The germline CDR1 and CDR2 sequences are ENHRY and SYGVKD. CDR3 coding DNA: TGTGCCATCAGTGGTTTTTCGGTTACCATGAACACTGAAGCTTTCTTT. Its translation is CAISGFSVTMNTEAFF.

In this sample, this clonotype turned up a few times. The chain combines TRBV6-5 with TRBJ2-3; either TRBD1 or TRBD2 may supply D (5 bases each). The germline CDR1 and CDR2 sequences are MNHEY and SVGAGI. Trimming shortened V by 6 bases and J by 0 bases, and 7 bases separated the two germline ends. This CDR3 has 13 amino acids. CDR3: CASRGDSTDTQYF. The CDR3 DNA follows: TGTGCCAGCAGGGGGGACAGCACAGATACGCAGTATTTT.

This clonotype was seen just once. The rearrangement joins TRBV15 to TRBJ2-7; no clear D gene. The germline V gene encodes CDR1 LNHNV and CDR2 YYDKDF (reference sequence). Trimming cost V 1 base and J 4 bases, with 8 bases left between them. This CDR3 has 13 residues. CDR3 amino acids: CATSRGTQYEQYF. As DNA, the CDR3 is TGTGCCACCAGCAGAGGAACACAGTACGAGCAGTACTTC.

This CDR3 is CASSQGFHEQFF. Written as DNA, the CDR3 is TGTGCCAGCAGTCAGGGGTTCCATGAGCAGTTCTTC. The chain combines TRBV12-3 or TRBV12-4 with TRBJ2-1; D is perhaps TRBD1 (6 bases). The V gene lost 5 bases and the J gene lost 8 bases, with 10 bases spanning the gap. This CDR3 has 12 amino acids.

The sample holds one count of this clonotype. The V and J genes are TRBV19 and TRBJ1-5, with 7 bases lining up with TRBD1. CDR3 length equals 15 residues. The germline CDR1 and CDR2 sequences are LNHDA and SQIVND (reference sequence). J lost 3 bases, V lost 4 bases, and 6 bases had no gene match. The CDR3 nucleotides are TGTGCCAGTAGTACGACAGGGCTCGTCAATCAGCCCCAGCATTTT. It codes for CASSTTGLVNQPQHF.

This clonotype showed up many times. V usage is TRBV10-3 and J usage is TRBJ2-1; 11 positions agree with TRBD2. V trimming: 7 bases; J trimming: 6 bases; junction bases outside the gene matches: 23. There are 20 residues in the CDR3. CDR1 and CDR2 (germline): ENHRY, SYGVKD. CDR3 nucleotide sequence: TGTGCCATCAAGGATGTAGCGGGGGGGTTAAGGGCCGTTTCTTCCAATGAGCAGTTCTTC. The encoded protein is CAIKDVAGGLRAVSSNEQFF.